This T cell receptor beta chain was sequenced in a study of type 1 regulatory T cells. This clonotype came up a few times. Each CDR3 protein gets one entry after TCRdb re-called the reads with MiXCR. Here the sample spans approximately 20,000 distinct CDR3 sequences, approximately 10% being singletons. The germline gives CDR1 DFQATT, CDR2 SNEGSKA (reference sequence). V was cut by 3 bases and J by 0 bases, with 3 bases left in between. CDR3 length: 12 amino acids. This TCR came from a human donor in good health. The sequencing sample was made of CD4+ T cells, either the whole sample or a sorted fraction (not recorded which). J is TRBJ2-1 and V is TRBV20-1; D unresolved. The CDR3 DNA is TGCAGTGCTAGTCTCTCCTACAATGAGCAGTTCTTC. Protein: CSASLSYNEQFF.